The clone carrying this TCR beta chain occurred a few times. What it binds is unknown. This entry belongs to a study of vaccination and CD4 T cells after COVID-19. In the study overall: The convalescents, six males and four females, included two who were Hispanic.

CDR1 MNHEY and CDR2 SMNVEV come from the germline V gene (reference sequence). V lost 2 bases, J lost 6 bases, and 14 bases stayed unmatched. This CDR3 has 17 amino acids. As to treatment: approximately 9-day PBMC culture with coronavirus spike peptide pools or control peptides (ViraFEST assay). Samples of CD4+ T cells were obtained from the unexposed donor before the COVID-19 pandemic (2011-2018). Antigen-specific T cells were expanded with peptide pools by ViraFEST, and TCRs were then sequenced. The Oncomine TCR Beta short-read assay was what sequenced the DNA obtained from cultured CD4+ T cells. It was cultured CD4+ T cells from which genomic DNA was extracted. TCRdb ran MiXCR on the PCR reads and lists one entry per CDR3 protein. The data contain 4,000 to 5,000 distinct CDR3 sequences, roughly three fifths of them singletons.

This TCR derives from a human donor in good health. Sequenced input: CD4+ T cells from blood, cultured in vitro. The rearrangement joins TRBV27 to TRBJ1-2, with 8 bases identical to TRBD1. This CDR3 is CASSLLGLTGADDGYTF. The CDR3 nucleotides read TGTGCCAGCAGTTTACTGGGATTGACAGGGGCTGATGATGGCTACACCTTC.